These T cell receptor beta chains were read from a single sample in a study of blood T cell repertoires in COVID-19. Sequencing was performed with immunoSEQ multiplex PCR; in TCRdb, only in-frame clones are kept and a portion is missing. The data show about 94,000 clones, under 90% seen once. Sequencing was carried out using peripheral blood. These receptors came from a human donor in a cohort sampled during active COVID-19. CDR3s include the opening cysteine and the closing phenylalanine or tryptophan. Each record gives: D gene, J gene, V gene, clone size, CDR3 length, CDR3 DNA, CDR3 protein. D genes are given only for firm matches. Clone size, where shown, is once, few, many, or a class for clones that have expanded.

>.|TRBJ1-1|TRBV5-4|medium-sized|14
TGTGCCAGCAGGCCGCCTACAGAACCCACTGAAGCTTTCTTT
CASRPPTEPTEAFF
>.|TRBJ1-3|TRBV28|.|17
TGTGCCAGCAGTAATTTGGTTCTAGCGGGAGCTGGAAACACCATATATTTT
CASSNLVLAGAGNTIYF
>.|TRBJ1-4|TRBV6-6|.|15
TGTGCCAGCACCTTACAAACAGGGCTTAATGAAAAACTGTTTTTT
CASTLQTGLNEKLFF
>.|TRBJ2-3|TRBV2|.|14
TGTGCCAGCAGTGAGCTAGCGCTGAGAGGTACGCAGTATTTT
CASSELALRGTQYF
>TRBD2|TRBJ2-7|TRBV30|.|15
TGTGCCTGGGGAGAGGGACTAGCGGGCACCTACGAGCAGTACTTC
CAWGEGLAGTYEQYF
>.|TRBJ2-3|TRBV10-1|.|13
TGCGCCAGCAGAGGAACAGATATTTCTACGCAGTATTTT
CASRGTDISTQYF
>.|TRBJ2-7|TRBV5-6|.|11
TGTGCCAGCAGCTTATACTACGAGCAGTACTTC
CASSLYYEQYF
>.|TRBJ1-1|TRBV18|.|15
TGTGCCAGCTCACCAGGGGCAGGACTGAACACTGAAGCTTTCTTT
CASSPGAGLNTEAFF
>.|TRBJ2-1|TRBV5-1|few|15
TGCGCCAGCAGCTTGGCGCAGGGGCCCGACAATGAGCAGTTCTTC
CASSLAQGPDNEQFF
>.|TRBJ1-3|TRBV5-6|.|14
TGTGCCAGCAGCTTGAGGGGGACGGGAAACACCATATATTTT
CASSLRGTGNTIYF
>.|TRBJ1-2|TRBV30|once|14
TGTGCCTGGAGCGCCTTGGGGCTGGGCTATGGCTACACCTTC
CAWSALGLGYGYTF
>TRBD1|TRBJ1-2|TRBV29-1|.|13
TGCAGCGCCCCCGGACAGGGGGCTTATGGCTACACCTTC
CSAPGQGAYGYTF
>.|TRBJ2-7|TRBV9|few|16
TGTGCCAGCAGCGTCGGAGCGGGCTATAGCTCCTACGAGCAGTACTTC
CASSVGAGYSSYEQYF
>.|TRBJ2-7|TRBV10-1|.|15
TGCGCCAGCAGTGCCCAAGGGAGGACTCGGGACGAGCAGTACTTC
CASSAQGRTRDEQYF
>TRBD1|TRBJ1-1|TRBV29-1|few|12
TGCAGCGTTGAGGGACAGGGGGTTGAAGCTTTCTTT
CSVEGQGVEAFF
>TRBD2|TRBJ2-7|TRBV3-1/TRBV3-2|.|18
TGTGCCAGCAGCCACATGGGACTAGCGGGAGAATCGGGAGCCGAGCAGTACTTC
CASSHMGLAGESGAEQYF
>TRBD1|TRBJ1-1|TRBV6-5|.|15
TGTGCCAGCAGTCGCCGGACAGGGATGAACACTGAAGCTTTCTTT
CASSRRTGMNTEAFF
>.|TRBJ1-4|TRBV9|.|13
TGTGCCAGCGGGGGCGGCGATCGCGAAAAACTGTTTTTT
CASGGGDREKLFF